The text below deals with one TCR beta chain. Antigen specificity is unknown. CDR3 length: 14 residues. From germline, CDR1 is SEHNR and CDR2 FQNEAQ (reference sequence). Unmatched junction bases numbered 5, after V lost 2 bases and J lost 5 bases. This sample was taken from a study of CD8 T cells in ankylosing spondylitis. Notes on the study in general: Reactive arthritis synovial fluid and blood were previously reported to contain some motif variants. Clones linked to the disease showed a CD8+ phenotype. They occurred at relatively low frequencies in peripheral blood.

TCRdb itself ran the 5' RACE reads through MiXCR, one entry per CDR3 protein. Here the sample spans approximately 350,000 distinct CDR3 sequences, roughly 14% being singletons. V gene TRBV7-9 combines with J gene TRBJ2-7; 8 nucleotides match TRBD1. Sequenced material: blood, either unsorted or a sorted T cell fraction (not recorded which). This sequence originates from a male donor with ankylosing spondylitis or in good health (not recorded which). The CDR3 sequence: CASSLLQGAHEQYF. The CDR3 DNA follows: TGTGCCAGCAGCTTACTGCAGGGGGCCCACGAGCAGTACTTC. The variable domain in full, with the rest retrieved from reference TRBV7-9 and TRBJ2-7, is DTGVSQNPRHKITKRGQNVTFRCDPISEHNRLYWYRQTLGQGPEFLTYFQNEAQLEKSRLLSDRFSAERPKGSFSTLEIQRTEQGDSAMYLCASSLLQGAHEQYFGPGTRLTVT.